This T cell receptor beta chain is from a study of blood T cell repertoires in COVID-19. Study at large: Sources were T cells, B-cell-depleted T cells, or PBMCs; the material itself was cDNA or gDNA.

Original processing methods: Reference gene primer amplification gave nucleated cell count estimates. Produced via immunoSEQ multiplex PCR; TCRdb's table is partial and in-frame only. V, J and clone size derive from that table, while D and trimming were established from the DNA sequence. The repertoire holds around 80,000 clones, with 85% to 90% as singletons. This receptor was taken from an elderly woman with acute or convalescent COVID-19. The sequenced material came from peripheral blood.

The CDR3 nucleotides read TGTGCCAGCTCACCACCGGGGAGTTACTATGGCTACACCTTC. This sequence encodes CASSPPGSYYGYTF. The rearrangement uses TRBV18 and TRBJ1-2; D gene ambiguous. The CDR3 runs to 14 residues. The germline V gene encodes CDR1 KGHSH and CDR2 LQKENI. V was pared by 0 bases and J by 3 bases, with 8 bases between.